Each of the 9 T cell receptor beta chains below was sequenced from the same sample in a study of CD8 T cells in Susac syndrome. Roughly 0.5 to 1 ug RNA was reverse transcribed with random hexamers. TCRdb reprocessed the immunoSEQ multiplex PCR reads via MiXCR and lists one record per CDR3 protein. The sample contains about 100,000 distinct CDR3 sequences, roughly 96% of which appear only once. The sequenced sample consisted of CD8+ T cells from PBMCs. These receptors all come from a human donor with Susac syndrome.

This chain uses TRBV5-1 with TRBJ1-1; no clear D. V lost 7 bases to trimming and J lost 1 base, with 11 bases between them. Germline V gene lookup returns CDR1 SGHRS and CDR2 YFSETQ. The CDR3 sequence is 13 residues long. The CDR3 DNA sequence: TGCGCCAGCGGGGAGAGCGCGAACACTGAAGCTTTCTTT. Translating it yields CASGESANTEAFF.

This chain uses TRBV6-5 with TRBJ1-1, with D uncertain. Germline-derived CDR1 and CDR2 are MNHEY and SVGAGI. This CDR3 spans 11 amino acids. Trimming took off 6 bases at V and 10 bases at J, with 12 bases between the two ends. In DNA form, the CDR3 reads TGTGCCAGCAGGGGAGGGCAGCGAGCTTTCTTT. Translating gives CASRGGQRAFF.

The chain couples TRBV15 to TRBJ2-5; TRBD2 aligns across 9 bases. V gave up 3 bases and J gave up 5 bases; unmatched junction bases: 7. Looked up from germline, CDR1 is LNHNV and CDR2 is YYDKDF (reference sequence). CDR3 size: 15 residues. The CDR3 sequence: CATSREGLAKETQYF. In DNA form, the CDR3 reads TGTGCCACCAGCAGGGAAGGACTAGCGAAGGAGACCCAGTACTTC.

This clonotype appeared a single time. The J gene is TRBJ2-7, the V gene TRBV6-5; tentatively, D is TRBD1 (6 bases). Between the trimmed V and J ends, which lost 2 bases and 2 bases, there was a span of 13 bases. The CDR3 consists of 15 residues. CDR1 and CDR2 from the germline V gene are MNHEY and SVGAGI. The CDR3 loop is CASSYGNRVAYEQYF. CDR3 DNA sequence: TGTGCCAGCAGTTACGGGAACAGGGTCGCCTACGAGCAGTACTTC.

This CDR3 is CASSRDNEQFF. The CDR3 nucleotides read TGCGCCAGCAGCCGGGACAATGAGCAGTTCTTC. The chain has TRBV4-1 and TRBJ2-1; no clear D. The CDR3 consists of 11 residues. CDR1 MGHRA and CDR2 YSYEKL come from the germline V gene. Deletions cut 4 bases from V and 5 bases from J, with 3 bases between.

V gene TRBV29-1 combines with J gene TRBJ2-7, with a possible D match to TRBD1 (5 bases). Trimming removed 3 bases from V and 0 bases from J, with 9 bases in between. This CDR3 has 13 residues. CDR1 is SQVTM, CDR2 ANQGSEA, per germline. CDR3: CSVEGQSSYEQYF. As DNA, the CDR3 is TGCAGCGTTGAGGGGCAGAGCTCCTACGAGCAGTACTTC.

This chain links TRBV4-1 with TRBJ1-6, with D uncertain. This CDR3 comprises 16 residues. V was shortened by 6 bases and J by 1 base, with 13 bases between the two germline ends. Per the germline V gene, CDR1 is MGHRA and CDR2 is YSYEKL. CDR3 sequence: CASRRVLESYNSPLHF. The CDR3 DNA reads as TGCGCCAGCAGGCGGGTCCTGGAGTCCTATAATTCACCCCTCCACTTT.

The chain joins TRBV14 to TRBJ1-2; D not resolved. This CDR3 has 14 amino acids. The V end was cut by 2 bases, the J end by 3 bases, with 10 bases between. Germline CDR1 reads SGHDN; CDR2 reads FVKESK. The CDR3 is CASSQFGGDYGYTF. CDR3 coding DNA: TGTGCCAGCAGCCAATTTGGTGGCGACTATGGCTACACCTTC.

This clonotype was seen once. The chain uses TRBV5-1 and TRBJ2-1; TRBD1 matches at 7 bases. From germline, CDR1 is SGHRS and CDR2 YFSETQ. The CDR3 consists of 17 residues. The ends lost 0 bases at V and 0 bases at J; junction bases unmatched: 6. Here the CDR3 DNA reads TGCGCCAGCAGCTTGGAGGGTAGACAGGGCTCCTACAATGAGCAGTTCTTC. This codes for CASSLEGRQGSYNEQFF.